The 21 T cell receptor beta chains below come from one sample, sequenced in a study of OX40 agonist ivuxolimab in advanced cancers. Profiled with immunoSEQ multiplex PCR; TCRdb holds only in-frame clones, not every one. Counted here are about 80,000 clones, around 94% occurring once; the ten biggest clones make up approximately 11%. This sample comprised CD4+ or CD8+ T cells sorted from blood, obtained in a trial of the OX40 agonist ivuxolimab. The origin of the receptors is an adult with an advanced solid tumor such as melanoma, head and neck, liver or kidney cancer.

V is TRBV27 and J is TRBJ2-5; tentatively, D is TRBD1 (6 bases). This CDR3 comprises 14 residues. Germline CDR1 and CDR2: MNHEY and SMNVEV (reference sequence). V gave up 1 base and J gave up 5 bases, with 11 bases separating them. CDR3 residues: CASSLWGRMETQYF. The CDR3 DNA is TGTGCCAGCAGTTTATGGGGGCGGATGGAGACCCAGTACTTC.

The CDR3 sequence: CASSPFHSSTDTQYF. The CDR3 region has the DNA TGTGCCAGCAGCCCCTTTCACTCTAGCACAGATACGCAGTATTTT. The chain joins TRBV9 to TRBJ2-3, with D unresolved. CDR1 and CDR2 (germline): SGDLS, YYNGEE. CDR3 length: 15 amino acids. With 4 bases removed from V and 0 bases from J, the gap between germline ends came to 12 bases.

This chain uses TRBV29-1 with TRBJ2-2, with TRBD2 matching over 15 bases. Germline V CDR1 and CDR2: SQVTM, ANQGSEA. Trimming at V came to 5 bases and at J to 3 bases, leaving 10 bases not matched to a gene. The CDR3 extends over 18 amino acids. CDR3 residues: CSVKGLAGGQRDTGELFF. The CDR3 DNA is TGCAGCGTTAAAGGACTAGCGGGAGGGCAGAGGGACACCGGGGAGCTGTTTTTT.

The genes are TRBV9 and TRBJ1-2, with D maybe TRBD1 (5 bases). In germline, CDR1 is SGDLS, CDR2 YYNGEE. Trimming removed 0 bases at V and 2 bases at J, with 5 bases between. This CDR3 is 13 amino acids long. The chain's CDR3 is CASSVAGNYGYTF. The CDR3 coding sequence is TGTGCCAGCAGCGTAGCAGGGAACTATGGCTACACCTTC.

This chain links TRBV6-4 with TRBJ2-1; the match to TRBD2 covers 14 bases. Germline CDR1 and CDR2: MRHNA and SNTAGT. This CDR3 region has 19 residues. The J segment lost 2 bases and the V segment lost 4 bases, leaving 10 bases of the junction unmatched. CDR3 DNA sequence: TGTGCCAGCAGTGGGAGGACTAGCGGGAGGCCAGAGACCTACAATGAGCAGTTCTTC. Its protein is CASSGRTSGRPETYNEQFF.

This rearrangement joins TRBV2 to TRBJ2-7; D is uncertain. The length of the CDR3 is 12 residues. In germline, CDR1 is SNHLY, CDR2 FYNNEI. Trimming removed 6 bases from V and 7 bases from J, with 13 bases in between. This chain's CDR3 is CASSNLGREQYF. Written as DNA, the CDR3 is TGTGCCAGCAGCAATCTCGGTCGGGAGCAGTACTTC. Based on the CDR3 plus reference TRBV2 and TRBJ2-7, the full variable domain is EPEVTQTPSHQVTQMGQEVILRCVPISNHLYFYWYRQILGQKVEFLVSFYNNEISEKSEIFDDQFSVERPDGSNFTLKIRSTKLEDSAMYFCASSNLGREQYFGPGTRLTVT.

V is TRBV28 and J is TRBJ1-5; 8 positions agree with TRBD1. This CDR3 comprises 15 residues. Losses at the gene ends were 3 bases for V and 4 bases for J; bases not matched to a gene: 5. Germline lookup yields CDR1 MDHEN and CDR2 SYDVKM. The CDR3 DNA reads TGTGCCAGCAGTTTTCGGGGGACAGGAAATCAGCCCCAGCATTTT. Translating gives CASSFRGTGNQPQHF.

This clone was recorded once. V and J are TRBV7-9 and TRBJ2-3; 7 positions agree with TRBD2. Germline values: CDR1 SEHNR, CDR2 FQNEAQ (reference sequence). V trimming: 1 base; J trimming: 1 base; junction bases outside the gene matches: 2. This CDR3 comprises 15 residues. The DNA of the CDR3 is TGTGCCAGCAGCTTAGGTCTAGCGGGCACAGATACGCAGTATTTT. As protein: CASSLGLAGTDTQYF.

This sequence joins TRBV27 and TRBJ2-7, with D maybe TRBD1 (5 bases). Germline V lookup: CDR1 MNHEY, CDR2 SMNVEV (reference sequence). The CDR3 totals 14 residues. V was shortened by 2 bases and J by 3 bases, with 11 bases between the two germline ends. CDR3 loop: CASSLDLQGYEQYF. The CDR3 DNA is TGTGCCAGCAGTTTAGACCTCCAGGGCTACGAGCAGTACTTC.

Comments on this clone: One junction end does not reproduce the germline sequence, and a read error may be involved. The V call is TRBV11-3, the J call TRBJ2-3; perhaps TRBD2 as D (5 bases). Germline CDR1 and CDR2: SGHNT and YENEEA. The CDR3 has 13 amino acids. The CDR3 spells CASSLVGAETQYF. The CDR3 nucleotides read TGTGCCAGCAGCTTAGTGGGAGCAGAGACGCAGTATTTT.

This clone was detected only once. This chain connects TRBV18 to TRBJ2-7, with TRBD1 matching over 7 bases. Germline lookup yields CDR1 KGHSH and CDR2 LQKENI. There are 14 residues in the CDR3. V dropped 0 bases and J dropped 3; count of bases not matched to a gene: 2. The CDR3 region is CASSPPDRDYEQYF. CDR3 nucleotides: TGTGCCAGCTCACCACCCGACAGGGACTACGAGCAGTACTTC.

The rearrangement uses TRBV6-5 and TRBJ2-1, with TRBD1 as a possible D gene (5 bases). The CDR3 is made up of 15 amino acids. Germline V lookup: CDR1 MNHEY, CDR2 SVGAGI. Trimming pared 7 bases from V and 1 base from J, leaving 14 bases between. In nucleotides, the CDR3 is TGTGCCAGCACCATAGGGGCGGAATCCTACAATGAGCAGTTCTTC. Translated, it gives CASTIGAESYNEQFF.

The rearrangement links TRBV5-6 to TRBJ2-1; 10 nucleotides line up with TRBD2. Germline lookup yields CDR1 SGHDT and CDR2 YYEEEE. This CDR3 has 19 residues. J was trimmed by 0 bases and V by 0 bases; bases with no gene match: 9. CDR3 nucleotide sequence: TGTGCCAGCAGCTTGGTGCTAGCGGGAGCCAGGAGCTCCTACAATGAGCAGTTCTTC. Translated, it gives CASSLVLAGARSSYNEQFF.

In its sample, this clone was seen once. This chain uses TRBV7-2 with TRBJ2-5, with D perhaps TRBD2 (6 bases). V was shortened by 3 bases and J by 5 bases, with 13 bases between the two germline ends. The CDR3 extends over 14 amino acids. CDR1 is SGHTA and CDR2 is FQGNSA in the germline V gene. Written as DNA, the CDR3 is TGTGCCAGCAGCTTCGTAGCGGTCATGGAGACCCAGTACTTC. Its protein is CASSFVAVMETQYF.

The J gene is TRBJ2-3, the V gene TRBV5-4; 11 bases are a match to TRBD1. Trimming removed 3 bases from V and 3 bases from J; junction bases left unmatched: 3. The CDR3 spans 15 residues. In germline, CDR1 is SGHNT, CDR2 YYREEE (reference sequence). The DNA of the CDR3 is TGTGCCAGCAGCTCGGACAGGGGGCCGACAGATACGCAGTATTTT. Translated, it gives CASSSDRGPTDTQYF.

V is TRBV6-5 and J is TRBJ2-7; no clear D. Trimming removed 5 bases from V and 9 bases from J, with 5 bases in between. This CDR3 region has 9 residues. Looked up from germline, CDR1 is MNHEY and CDR2 is SVGAGI. The CDR3 protein is CASSGRQYF. CDR3 coding DNA: TGTGCCAGCAGTGGACGGCAGTACTTC.

CDR3 residues: CASSVGGGTFIEQYF. CDR3 nucleotide sequence: TGTGCCAGCAGCGTAGGAGGGGGAACCTTTATCGAGCAGTACTTC. V gene TRBV9 combines with J gene TRBJ2-7; D possibly corresponds to TRBD1 (6 bases). V was cut by 0 bases and J by 6 bases, with 16 bases left in between. Germline lookup yields CDR1 SGDLS and CDR2 YYNGEE. The CDR3 loop spans 15 amino acids.

The table lists this clone with a count of one. The V call is TRBV19, the J call TRBJ1-2, with TRBD1 identical over 7 bases. CDR1 and CDR2 from the germline V gene are LNHDA and SQIVND (reference sequence). This CDR3 is built from 15 residues. J gave up 7 bases and V 3 bases, and 11 bases lay outside the gene matches. CDR3 loop: CASSIRATGKGGYTF. CDR3 DNA: TGTGCCAGTAGTATTCGGGCGACAGGGAAGGGTGGCTACACCTTC.

This clone was observed a few times. V usage is TRBV5-7 and J usage is TRBJ1-2; unclear D gene. TRBV5-7 is labeled an ORF, and its function is uncertain. CDR3 length: 15 residues. Trimming took off 0 bases at V and 5 bases at J, with 14 bases between the two ends. The CDR3 DNA follows: TGTGCCAGCAGCTTGGAAGCTTACAGCCAATATGGCTACACCTTC. It specifies CASSLEAYSQYGYTF.

The V call is TRBV12-5, the J call TRBJ2-3; TRBD1 agrees at 8 bases. CDR1 and CDR2 from the germline V gene are LGHNT and FRNRAP. Trimming at V came to 6 bases and at J to 8 bases, leaving 7 bases not matched to a gene. This CDR3 contains 13 residues. The CDR3 bases are TGTGCTAGTGGGGACAGGGCCGGAGGTACGCAGTATTTT. Its protein product is CASGDRAGGTQYF. Together with reference TRBV12-5 and TRBJ2-3, the CDR3 gives the full variable domain: DARVTQTPRHKVTEMGQEVTMRCQPILGHNTVFWYRQTMMQGLELLAYFRNRAPLDDSGMPKDRFSAEMPDATLATLKIQPSEPRDSAVYFCASGDRAGGTQYFGPGTRLTVL.

The rearrangement joins TRBV7-8 to TRBJ2-7; TRBD2 agrees at 10 bases. The CDR3 covers 15 residues. Trimming took 2 bases from V and 6 from J; bases not matched to a gene: 7. The V gene's germline CDR1 is SGHVS and CDR2 FQNEAQ. The CDR3 reads CASSLLASGSTEQYF. CDR3 nucleotide sequence: TGTGCCAGCAGCTTATTGGCTAGCGGGAGTACCGAGCAGTACTTC.